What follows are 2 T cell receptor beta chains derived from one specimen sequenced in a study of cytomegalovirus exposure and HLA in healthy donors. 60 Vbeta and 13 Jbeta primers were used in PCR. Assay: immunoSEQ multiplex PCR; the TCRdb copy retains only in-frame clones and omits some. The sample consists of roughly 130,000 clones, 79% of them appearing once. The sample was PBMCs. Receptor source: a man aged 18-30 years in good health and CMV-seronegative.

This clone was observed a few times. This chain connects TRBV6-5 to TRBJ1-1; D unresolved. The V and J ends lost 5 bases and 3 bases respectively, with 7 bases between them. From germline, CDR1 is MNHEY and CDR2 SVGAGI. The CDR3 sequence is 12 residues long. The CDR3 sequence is CASSDTYTEAFF. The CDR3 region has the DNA TGTGCCAGCAGTGACACTTACACTGAAGCTTTCTTT.

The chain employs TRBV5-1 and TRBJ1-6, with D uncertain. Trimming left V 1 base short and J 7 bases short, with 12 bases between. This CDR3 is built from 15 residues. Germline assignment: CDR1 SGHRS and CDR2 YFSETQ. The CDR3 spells CASSLYDNINSPLHF. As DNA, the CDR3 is TGCGCCAGCAGCTTGTACGATAACATAAATTCACCCCTCCACTTT.